This TCR beta chain was captured in a study of breast tumors, draining lymph nodes, adjacent tissues. The lymph nodes were axillary draining lymph nodes from breast cancer patients. Germline V lookup: CDR1 MNHEY, CDR2 SVGAGI. Trimming took off 7 bases at V and 1 base at J, with 10 bases between the two ends. CDR3 size: 14 residues. General study findings and limits: Compared with lymph nodes, tumors were less diverse; compared with nontumor tissue, more. Data fit most tumor T cells coming from lymph node, expanding in tumor. Luminal-like breast cancer showed significantly higher tumor–nontumor repertoire similarity than basal-like. Tumor T cell lymph node origin was a supported hypothesis, not proven.

This clonotype was seen more than once but under ten times. What it recognizes is unknown. TCRdb itself ran the multiplex PCR reads through MiXCR, one entry per CDR3 protein. The sample includes approximately 280,000 distinct CDR3 sequences, more than 30% of them seen just once. This clonotype was sampled from a female donor with breast cancer. Some clones in this sample may be carry-over from other donors' samples. The specimen was axillary lymph node tissue. The chain recombines TRBV6-5 with TRBJ2-2, with D possibly called TRBD1 or TRBD2 (5 bases each). CDR3 region: CASKSGRNTGELFF. For the CDR3, the DNA is TGTGCCAGCAAATCGGGACGGAACACCGGGGAGCTGTTTTTT.